This is a list of T cell receptor beta chains from one sample in a study of blood T cell repertoires in COVID-19. Repertoires were generated with immunoSEQ multiplex PCR, while TCRdb's copy carries only in-frame clones and drops some. Altogether tens of thousands of clones are present, 85% to 90% being singletons, with the ten largest covering about 10%. The source material was peripheral blood. These receptors were obtained from a human donor in a cohort sampled during active COVID-19. CDR3s include the opening cysteine and the closing phenylalanine or tryptophan. Size is stated for part of the rows, as once, few or many counts, or as a class when the clone is expanded.

CDR3 protein | J gene | V gene | clone size | CDR3 length
CASTDRTSTDTQYF | TRBJ2-3 | TRBV27 | many | 14
CASTYRAEQFF | TRBJ2-1 | TRBV28 | once | 11
CASSRDRGNYGYTF | TRBJ1-2 | TRBV7-9 | - | 14
CASSQAGGWNTGELFF | TRBJ2-2 | TRBV4-3 | - | 16
CASSPTGDQETQYF | TRBJ2-5 | TRBV5-1 | - | 14
CASSLKGLAGPYEQYF | TRBJ2-7 | TRBV27 | - | 16
CASSFGTGIEKLFF | TRBJ1-4 | TRBV5-4 | - | 14
CATSLQGTDEQYF | TRBJ2-7 | TRBV24-1 | - | 13
CASSQAGLAYNEQFF | TRBJ2-1 | TRBV4-1 | few | 15
CASSALAQAPYEQYF | TRBJ2-7 | TRBV6-5 | - | 15
CASSTGTGEADTQYF | TRBJ2-3 | TRBV19 | once | 15